This TCR beta chain was captured in a study of T cell changes during pregnancy in multiple sclerosis. Germline V gene sequence: CDR1 SGHTS, CDR2 YDEGEE. The CDR3 has 16 amino acids. Trimming shortened V by 0 bases and J by 5 bases, and 12 bases separated the two germline ends. Method: immunoSEQ multiplex PCR; TCRdb's copy keeps in-frame clones and lacks some. The sample lists tens of thousands of clones, around 87% occurring once. The genes are TRBV5-8 and TRBJ2-6; D remains ambiguous. Sequenced material: CD4+ T cells from peripheral blood mononuclear cells, taken in the second trimester of pregnancy. The TCR was taken from a female donor with multiple sclerosis, enrolled in a pregnancy study. CDR3 amino acids: CASSLAENVRANVLTF. The CDR3 nucleotides are TGTGCCAGCAGCTTGGCCGAGAACGTCCGGGCCAACGTCCTGACTTTC.